The 18 T cell receptor beta chains below come from one sample, sequenced in a study of identical twins. Each CDR3 protein gets one entry after TCRdb re-called the 5' RACE reads with MiXCR. This table has under 1 million distinct CDR3 sequences, approximately 13% appearing once. The data also belong to a second study, concerning yellow fever vaccine responses in identical twins.

The sample consisted of PBMCs. Receptor source: a woman between 18 and 30 years old in good health.

This clonotype was observed a few times. The chain has TRBV6-1 and TRBJ2-1; 8 bases match TRBD2. The CDR3 extends over 15 amino acids. Germline V gene data show CDR1 as MNHNS and CDR2 as SASEGT. The trim removed 1 base at V and 10 bases at J, leaving 9 bases unmatched. DNA for the CDR3: TGTGCCAGCAGTGAAGAGCGGGGGTCCGTTTGGGAGCAGTTCTTC. Protein sequence: CASSEERGSVWEQFF.

V is TRBV5-4 and J is TRBJ1-4, with a tentative D call TRBD1 (5 bases). The V end was cut by 0 bases, the J end by 4 bases, with 7 bases between. Germline-derived CDR1 and CDR2 are SGHNT and YYREEE (reference sequence). The CDR3 sequence is 14 residues long. CDR3 region: CASSLGGINEKLFF. The DNA for the CDR3 is TGTGCCAGCAGCTTGGGGGGGATTAATGAAAAACTGTTTTTT. The full variable domain, in which reference TRBV5-4 and TRBJ1-4 provide the parts outside the CDR3, is ETGVTQSPTHLIKTRGQQVTLRCSSQSGHNTVSWYQQALGQGPQFIFQYYREEENGRGNFPPRFSGLQFPNYSSELNVNALELDDSALYLCASSLGGINEKLFFGSGTQLSVL.

V usage is TRBV12-3 or TRBV12-4 and J usage is TRBJ2-7; 7 nucleotides agree with TRBD2. The CDR3 contains 15 residues. V shed 3 bases, J shed 7 bases, and the junction held 12 bases outside the gene matches. Here the CDR3 DNA reads TGTGCCAGCAGTTTTTATGGCGGGGGTGGTGGTGAGCAGTACTTC. This encodes CASSFYGGGGGEQYF.

The chain recombines TRBV27 with TRBJ1-1; D is unresolved. The CDR3 has 17 amino acids. The V gene's germline CDR1 is MNHEY and CDR2 SMNVEV (reference sequence). Trimming stripped 2 bases from V and 2 bases from J, with 18 bases between. This CDR3 is CASSLTPGPKGNTEAFF. The CDR3 DNA sequence: TGTGCCAGCAGTTTAACCCCGGGCCCCAAAGGAAACACTGAAGCTTTCTTT.

The gene calls are TRBV12-3 or TRBV12-4 and TRBJ2-7; either TRBD1 or TRBD2 may fit D (5 bases each). Deletions cut 5 bases from V and 6 bases from J, with 23 bases between. The CDR3 runs to 16 residues. The chain's CDR3 is CASSPRDERQSGEQYF. DNA for the CDR3: TGTGCCAGCAGTCCCAGGGACGAGAGGCAGAGTGGCGAGCAGTACTTC.

This clonotype occurred a few times. The chain carries TRBV6-1 and TRBJ2-3; the match to TRBD2 covers 12 bases. CDR1 and CDR2 (germline): MNHNS, SASEGT. The ends lost 3 bases at V and 3 bases at J; junction bases unmatched: 4. This CDR3 spans 16 amino acids. The CDR3 sequence is CASSDGGTSGTDTQYF. The CDR3 coding sequence is TGTGCCAGCAGTGATGGGGGGACTAGCGGGACAGATACGCAGTATTTT.

This clonotype was counted only a few times. The rearrangement uses TRBV29-1 and TRBJ1-1; 7 bases match TRBD1. From germline, CDR1 is SQVTM and CDR2 ANQGSEA. With V trimmed by 7 bases and J by 2 bases, 10 bases remained unmatched. The CDR3 contains 14 residues. The CDR3 here is CSGGQIDINTEAFF. CDR3 sequence (DNA): TGCAGCGGGGGACAGATTGATATCAACACTGAAGCTTTCTTT.

The chain has TRBV5-1 and TRBJ2-3; TRBD1 is a possible D gene (5 bases). In germline, CDR1 is SGHRS, CDR2 YFSETQ. V was pared by 0 bases and J by 4 bases, with 9 bases between. This CDR3 has 14 amino acids. The CDR3 spells CASSLEGFADTQYF. In DNA, the CDR3 is TGCGCCAGCAGCTTGGAGGGGTTTGCAGATACGCAGTATTTT.

This clonotype has just a few counts. V usage is TRBV14 and J usage is TRBJ1-6; D unclear. V lost 4 bases to trimming and J lost 14 bases, with 12 bases between them. The CDR3 consists of 12 residues. Per the germline V gene, CDR1 is SGHDN and CDR2 is FVKESK. The CDR3 region is CASSPNTLSLHF. The DNA for the CDR3 is TGTGCCAGCAGCCCCAATACCCTGTCCCTCCACTTT.

J is TRBJ2-5 and V is TRBV20-1; D not certain. The germline V gene encodes CDR1 DFQATT and CDR2 SNEGSKA (reference sequence). V dropped 0 bases and J dropped 5 bases, with 10 bases sitting between them. The CDR3 is made up of 13 amino acids. CDR3 coding DNA: TGCAGTGCTAGAGATACGATTCGGGAGACCCAGTACTTC. It yields the protein CSARDTIRETQYF.

The chain is built from TRBV7-9 and TRBJ2-7, with 14 nucleotides matching TRBD2. Germline CDR1 and CDR2: SEHNR and FQNEAQ (reference sequence). CDR3 length: 15 amino acids. With V trimmed by 5 bases and J by 5 bases, 5 bases remained unmatched. CDR3 nucleotides: TGTGCCAGCAGCCTGACTAGCGGGGGGGGCCACGAGCAGTACTTC. It translates to CASSLTSGGGHEQYF.

A few counts support this clonotype. This chain uses TRBV20-1 with TRBJ1-1, with a possible D match to TRBD1 (6 bases). Trimming removed 5 bases from V and 5 bases from J, with 15 bases in between. Germline lookup yields CDR1 DFQATT and CDR2 SNEGSKA (reference sequence). The CDR3 consists of 13 residues. The CDR3 DNA is TGCAGTGCTGGCCAGGGAGGGGGGACTGAAGCTTTCTTT. It encodes CSAGQGGGTEAFF.

In its sample, this clonotype was seen a few times. V gene TRBV20-1 combines with J gene TRBJ2-4; 12 bases are shared with TRBD2. The CDR3 has 16 amino acids. V shed 6 bases and J 9 bases; nucleotides not matched to a gene: 15. Germline CDR1 reads DFQATT; CDR2 reads SNEGSKA (reference sequence). CDR3 nucleotides: TGCAGTGCACCGACTAGCGGGGGCCCTGCTACCACCATTCAGTACTTC. The encoded protein is CSAPTSGGPATTIQYF.

This sequence joins TRBV5-1 and TRBJ2-3; D is perhaps TRBD2 (5 bases). The germline V gene encodes CDR1 SGHRS and CDR2 YFSETQ. The CDR3 runs to 13 residues. V lost 2 bases and J lost 8, with 12 bases in between. The CDR3 bases are TGCGCCAGCAGCTTAAGTGAGAGGGTTACGCAGTATTTT. This codes for CASSLSERVTQYF.

The rearrangement links TRBV15 to TRBJ1-2; unclear D gene. Germline values: CDR1 LNHNV, CDR2 YYDKDF (reference sequence). CDR3 length equals 12 residues. Trimming left V 0 bases short and J 5 bases short, with 4 bases between. The DNA for the CDR3 is TGTGCCACCAGCAGAGATTTGTATGGCTACACCTTC. Protein: CATSRDLYGYTF.

There are a few counts of this clonotype. In DNA form, the CDR3 reads TGTGCCACCAGCAGAGATCTCTACAACACCTATAGCAATCAGCCCCAGCATTTT. This gives the protein CATSRDLYNTYSNQPQHF. The chain carries TRBV15 and TRBJ1-5; D remains unclear. V lost 0 bases and J 0 bases, leaving 15 bases between the germline ends. Germline values: CDR1 LNHNV, CDR2 YYDKDF (reference sequence). This CDR3 contains 18 residues.

Only a few counts were recorded for this clonotype. This sequence joins TRBV20-1 and TRBJ2-2; TRBD2 aligns across 10 bases. This CDR3 has 15 residues. Losses at the gene ends were 1 base for V and 3 bases for J; bases not matched to a gene: 2. The germline CDR1 and CDR2 sequences are DFQATT and SNEGSKA (reference sequence). CDR3 residues: CSARALAGDTGELFF. DNA of the CDR3: TGCAGTGCTAGAGCCCTAGCGGGAGACACCGGGGAGCTGTTTTTT.

This clonotype was recorded at least ten times. Written as DNA, the CDR3 is TGTGCCAGCAGCCCAAGGACTAGCGGGAGTACAAATGAGCAGTTCTTC. Translating gives CASSPRTSGSTNEQFF. The chain recombines TRBV14 with TRBJ2-1; 13 positions match TRBD2. This CDR3 is 16 amino acids long. The germline CDR1 and CDR2 sequences are SGHDN and FVKESK. With 4 bases clipped from V and 7 bases from J, the junction kept 7 bases outside the gene matches. Full variable domain (rest looked up from reference TRBV14 and TRBJ2-1): EAGVTQFPSHSVIEKGQTVTLRCDPISGHDNLYWYRRVMGKEIKFLLHFVKESKQDESGMPNNRFLAERTGGTYSTLKVQPAELEDSGVYFCASSPRTSGSTNEQFFGPGTRLTVL.